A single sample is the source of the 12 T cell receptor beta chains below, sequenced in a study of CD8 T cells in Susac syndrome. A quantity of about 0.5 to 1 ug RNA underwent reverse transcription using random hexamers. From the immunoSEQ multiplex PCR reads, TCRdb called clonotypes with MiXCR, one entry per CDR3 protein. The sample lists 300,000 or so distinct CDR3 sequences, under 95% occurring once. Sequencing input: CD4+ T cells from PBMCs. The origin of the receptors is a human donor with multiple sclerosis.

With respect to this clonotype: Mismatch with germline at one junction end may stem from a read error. CDR3 in DNA: TGTGCCAGCAGCTACTCCCGTGGGGGGCTCAACACCGGGGAGCTGTTTTTT. Encoded protein: CASSYSRGGLNTGELFF. The V gene is TRBV6-2 or TRBV6-3, the J gene TRBJ2-2, with D perhaps matching TRBD1 or TRBD2 (6 bases each). In germline, CDR1 is MNHEY, CDR2 SVGEGT. The CDR3 is 17 amino acids.

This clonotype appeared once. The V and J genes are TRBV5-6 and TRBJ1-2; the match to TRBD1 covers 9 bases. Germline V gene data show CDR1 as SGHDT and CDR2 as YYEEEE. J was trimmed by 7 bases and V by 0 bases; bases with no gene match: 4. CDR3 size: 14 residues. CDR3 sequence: CASSLGTGVRGYTF. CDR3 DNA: TGTGCCAGCAGCTTGGGGACAGGGGTTCGTGGCTACACCTTC.

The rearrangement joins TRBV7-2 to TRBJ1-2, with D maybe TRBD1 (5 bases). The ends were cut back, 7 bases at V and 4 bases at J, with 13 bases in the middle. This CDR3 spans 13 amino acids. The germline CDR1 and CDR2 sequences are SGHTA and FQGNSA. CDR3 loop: CASNPGRGYGYTF. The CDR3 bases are TGTGCCAGCAACCCGGGGAGGGGCTATGGCTACACCTTC.

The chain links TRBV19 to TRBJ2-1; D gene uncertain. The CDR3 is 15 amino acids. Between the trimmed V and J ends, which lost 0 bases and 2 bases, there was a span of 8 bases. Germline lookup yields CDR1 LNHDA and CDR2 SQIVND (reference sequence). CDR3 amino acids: CASSIEVQTYNEQFF. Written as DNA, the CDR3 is TGTGCCAGTAGTATAGAGGTCCAGACCTACAATGAGCAGTTCTTC.

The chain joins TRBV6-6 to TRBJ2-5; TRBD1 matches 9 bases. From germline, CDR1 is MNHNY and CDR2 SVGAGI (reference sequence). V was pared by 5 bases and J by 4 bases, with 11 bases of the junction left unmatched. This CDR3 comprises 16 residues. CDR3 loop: CASSKGTGRSRETQYF. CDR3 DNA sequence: TGTGCCAGCAGTAAGGGGACAGGGCGGTCGAGAGAGACCCAGTACTTC.

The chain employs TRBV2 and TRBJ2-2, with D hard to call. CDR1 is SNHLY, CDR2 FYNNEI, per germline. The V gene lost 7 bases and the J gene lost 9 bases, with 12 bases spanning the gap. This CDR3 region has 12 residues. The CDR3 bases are TGTGCCAGCAACCTAGGAGAACGGGAGCTGTTTTTT. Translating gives CASNLGERELFF.

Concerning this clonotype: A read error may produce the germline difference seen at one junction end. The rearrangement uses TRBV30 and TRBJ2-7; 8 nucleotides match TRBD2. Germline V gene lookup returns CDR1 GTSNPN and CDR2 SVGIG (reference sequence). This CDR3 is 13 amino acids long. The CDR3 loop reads CAWRTRGVSEQYF. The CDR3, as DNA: TGTGCGTGGAGGACGCGGGGGGTCTCCGAGCAGTACTTC.

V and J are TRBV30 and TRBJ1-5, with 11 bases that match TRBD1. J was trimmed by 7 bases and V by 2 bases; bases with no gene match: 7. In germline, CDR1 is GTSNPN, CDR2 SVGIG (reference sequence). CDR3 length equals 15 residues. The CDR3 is CAWSPGQGARQPQHF. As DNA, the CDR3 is TGTGCCTGGAGTCCCGGACAGGGGGCAAGGCAGCCCCAGCATTTT.

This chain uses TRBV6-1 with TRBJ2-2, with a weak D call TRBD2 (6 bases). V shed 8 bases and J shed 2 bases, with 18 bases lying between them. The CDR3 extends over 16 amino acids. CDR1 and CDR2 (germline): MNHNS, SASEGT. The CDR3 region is CASRFRGTLNTGELFF. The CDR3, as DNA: TGTGCCAGCCGGTTTCGGGGGACCCTCAACACCGGGGAGCTGTTTTTT.

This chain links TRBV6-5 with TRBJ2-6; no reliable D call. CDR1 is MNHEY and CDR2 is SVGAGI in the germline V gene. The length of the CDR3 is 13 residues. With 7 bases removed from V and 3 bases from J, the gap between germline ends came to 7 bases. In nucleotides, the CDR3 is TGTGCCAGCATGACGGGTGGGGCCAACGTCCTGACTTTC. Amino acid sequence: CASMTGGANVLTF.

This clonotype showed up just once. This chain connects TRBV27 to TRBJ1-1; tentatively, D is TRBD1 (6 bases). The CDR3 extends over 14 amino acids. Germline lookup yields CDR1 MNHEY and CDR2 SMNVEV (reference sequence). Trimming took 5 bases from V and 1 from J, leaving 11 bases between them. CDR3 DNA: TGTGCCAGCAGTCAGGGGCTACGGAACACTGAAGCTTTCTTT. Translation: CASSQGLRNTEAFF.

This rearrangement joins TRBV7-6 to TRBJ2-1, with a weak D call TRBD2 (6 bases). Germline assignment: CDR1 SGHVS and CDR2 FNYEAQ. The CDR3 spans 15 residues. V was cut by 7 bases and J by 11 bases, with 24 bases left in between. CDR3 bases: TGTGCCAGCACCCAATCGGGGCGGGGTGGGCAAAAGCAGTTCTTC. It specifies CASTQSGRGGQKQFF.